The next 24 T cell receptor beta chains were all read from a single sample in a study of beta chain features in type 1 diabetes. No cognate antigen is known for these TCRs. Points from the study as a whole: Moderate but significant shortening of TCRB CDR3s was recorded in all four CD4+ subsets from Type 1 diabetes patients.

Every bit of the isolated RNA underwent reverse transcription, so sequencing read expressed TCRB transcripts. The protocol was immunoSEQ multiplex PCR, while the TCRdb copy is restricted to in-frame clones and leaves out a portion. The sample has roughly 220,000 clones, 16% seen once. The source material was naive CD4+ T cells from blood. All receptors come from a young man with type 1 diabetes.

The sample holds a few counts of this clone. This sequence joins TRBV29-1 and TRBJ2-6, with unresolved D. The germline CDR1 and CDR2 sequences are SQVTM and ANQGSEA. The CDR3 loop spans 13 amino acids. The ends were cut back, 4 bases at V and 0 bases at J, with 4 bases in the middle. The CDR3 reads CSVVFSGANVLTF. In DNA form, the CDR3 reads TGCAGCGTTGTCTTCTCTGGGGCCAACGTCCTGACTTTC.

This chain links TRBV23-1 with TRBJ2-1; possibly TRBD2 for D (5 bases). TRBV23-1 is an ORF, with its function uncertain. This CDR3 has 20 amino acids. Trimming left V 3 bases short and J 3 bases short, with 27 bases between. The CDR3 region has the DNA TGCGCCAGCAGTCACCGAGATGGTAAAGAGGGAATTTTTAACTACAATGAGCAGTTCTTC. Amino acids: CASSHRDGKEGIFNYNEQFF.

The chain joins TRBV7-2 to TRBJ1-4; D uncertain. V lost 2 bases to trimming and J lost 7 bases, with 14 bases between them. Per germline, CDR1 SGHTA and CDR2 FQGNSA. This CDR3 region has 15 residues. CDR3 region: CASSLTGSISEKLFF. The CDR3, as DNA: TGTGCCAGCAGCTTAACGGGTTCCATAAGTGAAAAACTGTTTTTT.

The sample holds a few counts of this clone. The gene calls are TRBV10-3 and TRBJ2-1, with D hard to call. The CDR3 runs to 13 residues. V shed 3 bases and J shed 8 bases, with 11 bases lying between them. Germline CDR1 reads ENHRY; CDR2 reads SYGVKD. The CDR3 DNA is TGTGCCATCAGTGAAAGGGATTGGGATGAGCAGTTCTTC. This encodes CAISERDWDEQFF.

This rearrangement joins TRBV7-9 to TRBJ2-5, with unresolved D. V was shortened by 6 bases and J by 6 bases, with 17 bases between the two germline ends. The CDR3 sequence is 14 residues long. Germline V lookup: CDR1 SEHNR, CDR2 FQNEAQ (reference sequence). CDR3 in amino acids: CASSIPRIEKTQYF. The CDR3 coding sequence is TGTGCCAGCAGTATCCCCCGGATAGAGAAGACCCAGTACTTC.

The gene calls are TRBV30 and TRBJ1-3; a weak D match, TRBD1 (5 bases). Germline lookup yields CDR1 GTSNPN and CDR2 SVGIG (reference sequence). This CDR3 region has 15 residues. V lost 1 base and J 6 bases, leaving 16 bases between the germline ends. The chain's CDR3 is CAWSANRLLLNTIYF. The DNA for the CDR3 is TGTGCCTGGAGTGCAAACAGGCTCCTTTTAAACACCATATATTTT.

The chain links TRBV4-2 to TRBJ2-1; D may be TRBD2 (5 bases). Germline V gene lookup returns CDR1 LGHNA and CDR2 YNFKEQ. The V gene lost 1 base and the J gene lost 2 bases, with 12 bases spanning the gap. This CDR3 has 16 amino acids. CDR3 in amino acids: CASSQGAEAAYNEQFF. The CDR3 bases are TGTGCCAGCAGCCAAGGGGCGGAAGCGGCCTACAATGAGCAGTTCTTC.

This clone was counted a few times. This chain connects TRBV29-1 to TRBJ1-2; 7 bases agree with TRBD1. This CDR3 has 14 amino acids. Per the germline V gene, CDR1 is SQVTM and CDR2 is ANQGSEA. Germline trimming cut 6 bases from V and 1 base from J; bases unmatched to any gene: 8. In nucleotides, the CDR3 is TGCAGCGTACTCGGGACAGTGGATAACTATGGCTACACCTTC. This translates into CSVLGTVDNYGYTF.

This clone turned up a few times. This sample also contains other DNA sequences that code for the same CDR3. The V call is TRBV29-1, the J call TRBJ2-1; 11 nucleotides agree with TRBD1. The length of the CDR3 is 14 residues. Losses at the gene ends were 6 bases for V and 0 bases for J; bases not matched to a gene: 1. Germline lookup yields CDR1 SQVTM and CDR2 ANQGSEA. The CDR3 sequence is CSVGTGGSYNEQFF. The CDR3 coding sequence is TGCAGCGTGGGGACAGGGGGCTCCTACAATGAGCAGTTCTTC.

The chain links TRBV2 to TRBJ2-4; D perhaps matches TRBD2 (5 bases). Germline V gene lookup returns CDR1 SNHLY and CDR2 FYNNEI. The CDR3 has 16 residues. Trimming pared 4 bases from V and 0 bases from J, leaving 13 bases between. CDR3 bases: TGTGCCAGCAGTGGGGGTAGCGTAGTAGCCAAAAACATTCAGTACTTC. Protein sequence: CASSGGSVVAKNIQYF.

The chain has TRBV5-1 and TRBJ1-5; D remains ambiguous. CDR3 size: 13 residues. Trimming cost V 0 bases and J 5 bases, with 6 bases left between them. In germline, CDR1 is SGHRS, CDR2 YFSETQ. The CDR3, as DNA: TGCGCCAGCAGCTTGGTAGGCGATCAGCCCCAGCATTTT. Protein sequence: CASSLVGDQPQHF.

J is TRBJ2-7 and V is TRBV5-1; a weak D match, TRBD1 (5 bases). Germline V lookup: CDR1 SGHRS, CDR2 YFSETQ. There are 13 residues in the CDR3. V was cut by 7 bases and J by 1 base, with 12 bases left in between. CDR3 loop: CASGKDNSYEQYF. The CDR3 coding sequence is TGCGCCAGCGGGAAGGACAATTCCTACGAGCAGTACTTC.

V usage is TRBV6-5 and J usage is TRBJ2-7; 10 bases are a match to TRBD1. With V trimmed by 6 bases and J by 0 bases, 2 bases remained unmatched. The CDR3 loop spans 14 amino acids. Germline V gives CDR1 MNHEY, CDR2 SVGAGI. In DNA, the CDR3 is TGTGCCAGCAGGCGACAGGGGGCCTCCTACGAGCAGTACTTC. This translates into CASRRQGASYEQYF.

This clone was picked up a small number of times. V usage is TRBV7-9 and J usage is TRBJ2-7; 10 bases align to TRBD1. Germline V gene sequence: CDR1 SEHNR, CDR2 FQNEAQ (reference sequence). The CDR3 has 19 amino acids. With 2 bases clipped from V and 1 base from J, the junction kept 14 bases outside the gene matches. The CDR3 nucleotides read TGTGCCAGCAGCTTACACGGGACAGGGGACCGTCAAGGGTCCTACGAGCAGTACTTC. It specifies CASSLHGTGDRQGSYEQYF.

This clone appeared a few times. The CDR3 region has the DNA TGTGCCACCAGCAGAGCAGCGGCGACAGGGGTCCTCGAGCAGTACTTC. As protein: CATSRAAATGVLEQYF. The chain employs TRBV15 and TRBJ2-7, with TRBD1 matching over 8 bases. CDR3 length equals 16 residues. With 1 base clipped from V and 6 bases from J, the junction kept 11 bases outside the gene matches. The germline V gene has CDR1 LNHNV and CDR2 YYDKDF (reference sequence).

The chain combines TRBV30 with TRBJ2-7; TRBD2 might be the D (6 bases). CDR1 is GTSNPN and CDR2 is SVGIG in the germline V gene (reference sequence). The length of the CDR3 is 14 residues. V gave up 0 bases and J gave up 4 bases, with 13 bases separating them. CDR3 in DNA: TGTGCCTGGAGTGTACGGCGGGATTGGTACGAGCAGTACTTC. Translating it yields CAWSVRRDWYEQYF. The full variable domain, its missing parts supplied by reference TRBV30 and TRBJ2-7, is SQTIHQWPATLVQPVGSPLSLECTVEGTSNPNLYWYRQAAGRGLQLLFYSVGIGQISSEVPQNLSASRPQDRQFILSSKKLLLSDSGFYLCAWSVRRDWYEQYFGPGTRLTVT.

This clone was picked up a small number of times. This chain links TRBV19 with TRBJ2-4; D is unresolved. The CDR3 loop spans 13 amino acids. V was pared by 1 base and J by 8 bases, with 9 bases between. CDR1 and CDR2 (germline): LNHDA, SQIVND (reference sequence). DNA for the CDR3: TGTGCCAGTAGTATAGGTAGAGTGGACATTCAGTACTTC. Its protein product is CASSIGRVDIQYF.

The genes are TRBV5-1 and TRBJ2-7; 12 bases are a match to TRBD2. Germline CDR1 reads SGHRS; CDR2 reads YFSETQ. With V trimmed by 2 bases and J by 6 bases, 6 bases remained unmatched. The CDR3 loop spans 15 amino acids. CDR3 sequence (DNA): TGCGCCAGCAGCTTTTGGACTAGCGGGAAAGCCGAGCAGTACTTC. Translation: CASSFWTSGKAEQYF.

This chain uses TRBV25-1 with TRBJ2-2; D ambiguous. The germline CDR1 and CDR2 sequences are MGHDK and SYGVNS. Trimming removed 3 bases at V and 0 bases at J, with 8 bases between. The length of the CDR3 is 15 residues. CDR3 in amino acids: CASSDTRTNTGELFF. In DNA form, the CDR3 reads TGTGCCAGCAGTGACACACGGACGAACACCGGGGAGCTGTTTTTT.

This clone was seen once. The chain recombines TRBV27 with TRBJ2-4; TRBD1 agrees at 8 bases. This CDR3 region has 13 residues. Germline V lookup: CDR1 MNHEY, CDR2 SMNVEV (reference sequence). V dropped 7 bases and J dropped 6; count of bases not matched to a gene: 5. The CDR3 here is CASTFTGGNIQYF. The CDR3 DNA follows: TGTGCCAGCACCTTTACAGGGGGAAACATTCAGTACTTC.

The table lists this clone with a few counts. J is TRBJ1-5 and V is TRBV25-1, with TRBD1 as a possible D gene (6 bases). Germline V gene lookup returns CDR1 MGHDK and CDR2 SYGVNS. The V end was cut by 4 bases, the J end by 1 base, with 8 bases between. The CDR3 extends over 14 amino acids. CDR3 bases: TGTGCCAGCAGTGTCACAGGGAGCAATCAGCCCCAGCATTTT. It yields the protein CASSVTGSNQPQHF.

The chain joins TRBV30 to TRBJ2-5; 7 nucleotides align to TRBD1. V trimming: 2 bases; J trimming: 5 bases; junction bases outside the gene matches: 8. The CDR3 runs to 14 residues. Germline lookup yields CDR1 GTSNPN and CDR2 SVGIG (reference sequence). The CDR3 region is CAWSTPIRGETQYF. Written as DNA, the CDR3 is TGTGCCTGGAGTACTCCTATCAGGGGGGAGACCCAGTACTTC.

The chain has TRBV30 and TRBJ2-1; D uncertain. Trimming pared 1 base from V and 5 bases from J, leaving 9 bases between. Germline-derived CDR1 and CDR2 are GTSNPN and SVGIG (reference sequence). This CDR3 region has 13 residues. The CDR3 here is CAWSELPHNEQFF. DNA for the CDR3: TGTGCCTGGAGTGAACTACCACACAATGAGCAGTTCTTC.

This clone came up a few times. The genes are TRBV5-1 and TRBJ1-5; D perhaps matches TRBD1 (6 bases). The CDR3 consists of 12 residues. Germline V lookup: CDR1 SGHRS, CDR2 YFSETQ. Trimming removed 0 bases at V and 10 bases at J, with 8 bases between. CDR3 coding DNA: TGCGCCAGCAGCTTGGCCGGGGGCCCCCAGCATTTT. Protein sequence: CASSLAGGPQHF.